This T cell receptor beta chain is from a study of blood T cell repertoires in COVID-19. Study-wide context: The study drew acute and convalescent COVID-19 samples from the United States, Italy and Spain. PBMCs, B-cell-depleted T cells, or T cells were the source of the cDNA or gDNA that made up the material.

This CDR3 is built from 19 residues. Libraries were prepared by immunoSEQ multiplex PCR; TCRdb keeps only in-frame clonotypes and omits some of them. The sample comprises around 280,000 clones, approximately 80% of which are singletons, and around 3.9% rests with the top ten. Only one count was recorded for this clone. The TCR was taken from a woman in her 50s with active or convalescent COVID-19. The specimen was peripheral blood. The chain has TRBV12-1 and TRBJ1-2. TRBV12-1 is a pseudogene locus. The CDR3 DNA sequence: TGTGCCAGCAGCCGATCAACCCATCCTTTAGGGGGGGGAAACTATGGCTACACCTTC. Translating gives CASSRSTHPLGGGNYGYTF.